This TCR beta chain was captured in a study of Tregs in tolerant kidney transplant recipients. Study background: CD4+CD25+CD127- cells came from approximately three-day belatacept mixed lymphocyte reactions, some with roughly five-day graft donor restimulation. Overall study results and limits: Validation in larger populations is needed because few patients were studied. No direct test of biological reproducibility was done here. Activated donor B cell expansion appeared to reveal the most relevant donor-specific TCRbeta repertoire.

The ends were cut back, 4 bases at V and 7 bases at J, with 14 bases in the middle. The CDR3 totals 14 residues. Germline lookup yields CDR1 MRHNA and CDR2 SNTAGT. Concerning this clone itself: Its antigen remains unidentified.

Only in-frame clones appear in the TCRdb table, and some are missing; sequencing was by immunoSEQ multiplex PCR. The data show 1,500 to 2,000 clones, about half seen once. Sample: Tregs from blood cultured with allogeneic cells. The chain has TRBV6-4 and TRBJ2-1; D is possibly TRBD2 (6 bases). The TCR comes from a human donor in good health. Here the CDR3 reads CASSVGAGRNEQFF. The DNA for the CDR3 is TGTGCCAGCAGTGTAGGGGCGGGGAGGAATGAGCAGTTCTTC.